These T cell receptor beta chains were read from a single sample in a study of metastatic and nonmetastatic thyroid tumors. With MiXCR, TCRdb called clones anew from the PCR reads. Here the sample spans approximately 84,000 clones, 15% being singletons. The material sequenced was blood. The source is a female donor with papillary thyroid cancer or a benign thyroid nodule (not recorded which). Some clones in this sample may be carry-over from other donors' samples. Each CDR3 is given with its conserved first and last residue. Each record gives: V gene, J gene, CDR3 protein.

TRBV10-2	TRBJ1-1	CASSESVLVNTEAFF
TRBV28	TRBJ1-2	CASSAVLHLYGYTF
TRBV24-1	TRBJ2-1	CATSGGGAGEQFF
TRBV4-1	TRBJ2-1	CASSQGGTSLVEQFF
TRBV6-1	TRBJ1-5	CASSRNGQLNHPQHF
TRBV20-1	TRBJ2-3	CSAGSGGTDTQYF
TRBV12-3/TRBV12-4	TRBJ1-1	CASSLTLDSQAFF
TRBV20-1	TRBJ2-6	CSVAQGSGANVLTF
TRBV10-1	TRBJ1-1	CASSPGTGGEAFF
TRBV27	TRBJ2-1	CASSLVRTYNEQFF
TRBV5-1	TRBJ2-3	CASSSRGPRGTDTQYF
TRBV6-1	TRBJ1-4	CASSGQKHNEKLFF
TRBV11-2	TRBJ2-2	CASSQGTLLGELFF
TRBV19	TRBJ2-5	CASSRLAGGLETQYF
TRBV19	TRBJ2-5	CASSRQGGETQYF
TRBV6-2/TRBV6-3	TRBJ2-2	CASSLGQGVSTGELFF
TRBV6-1	TRBJ1-2	CASSPRGVVTNYCYTF
TRBV4-1	TRBJ2-2	CASSQPGTGITGELFF
TRBV29-1	TRBJ2-3	CSVEGAEGPPDTQYF
TRBV28	TRBJ2-7	CASSLWEEQYF
TRBV15	TRBJ2-3	CATSRDTSGGWGTDTQYF
TRBV6-1	TRBJ1-5	CASSASNQPQHF
TRBV2	TRBJ1-4	CAGTRSGQEKLFF
TRBV7-2	TRBJ1-2	CASSLGAGYGYTF
TRBV5-1	TRBJ1-2	CASSSGTGRYGYTF
TRBV28	TRBJ2-7	CASSGQGASLKTYEQYF
TRBV15	TRBJ2-1	CATYGGGQDEQFF
TRBV6-1	TRBJ1-1	CASSSGWGNTEAFF
TRBV19	TRBJ2-7	CASMKLGAGSYEQYF
TRBV5-6	TRBJ2-4	CANLDNFIFLYF
TRBV19	TRBJ2-3	CASSIAAGGRTDTQYF
TRBV18	TRBJ1-1	CASSQRQGAPEAFF
TRBV2	TRBJ1-1	CASSPQGGTTEAFF
TRBV7-6	TRBJ2-3	CASSGQGNTQYF
TRBV6-1	TRBJ1-2	CASRPVDGWGLPYGYTF
TRBV28	TRBJ1-3	CASTRDRAGNTIYF
TRBV28	TRBJ2-3	CASSPRRLSTDTQYF
TRBV7-3	TRBJ1-6	CASRIGTRGITPLHF
TRBV20-1	TRBJ2-1	CSARDRATVTFNNEQFF
TRBV29-1	TRBJ2-3	CSARTGNTDTQYF
TRBV29-1	TRBJ2-2	CSVDPSNTGELFF
TRBV7-6	TRBJ2-3	CASSPQGSTDTQYF